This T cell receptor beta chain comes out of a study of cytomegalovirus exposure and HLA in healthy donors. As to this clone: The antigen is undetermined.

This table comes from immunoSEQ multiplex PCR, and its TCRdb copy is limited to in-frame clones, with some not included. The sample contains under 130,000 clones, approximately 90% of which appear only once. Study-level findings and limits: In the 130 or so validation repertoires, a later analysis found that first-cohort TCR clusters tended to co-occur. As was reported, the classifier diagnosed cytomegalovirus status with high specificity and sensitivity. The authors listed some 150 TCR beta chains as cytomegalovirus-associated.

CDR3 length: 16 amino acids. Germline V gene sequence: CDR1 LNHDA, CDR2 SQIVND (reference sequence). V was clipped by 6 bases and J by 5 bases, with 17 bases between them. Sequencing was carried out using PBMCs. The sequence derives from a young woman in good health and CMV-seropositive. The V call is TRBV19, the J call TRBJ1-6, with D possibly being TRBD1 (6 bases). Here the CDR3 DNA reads TGTGCCAGTAGCAGGGGCGGTGGGGCGAATAATTCACCCCTCCACTTT. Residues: CASSRGGGANNSPLHF.